Below, one T cell receptor beta chain is given with its context. TCRdb keeps only in-frame clones here, not all; method: immunoSEQ multiplex PCR. The repertoire consists of about 7,000 clones, with roughly 82% occurring once and the leading ten covering more than 15%. The data derive from a study of somatic mutations in cytotoxic T cells in rheumatoid arthritis. Study in general: It was right after diagnosis, before any treatment, that patient blood (less than 33 ml EDTA) was drawn.

CDR3 length equals 14 residues. Trimming cost V 7 bases and J 4 bases, with 14 bases left between them. CDR1 and CDR2 (germline): SNHLY, FYNNEI. The V call is TRBV2, the J call TRBJ1-5; no firm D call. The TCR comes from an adult with rheumatoid arthritis. Sequenced sample: CD8+ T cells sorted from blood. This chain's CDR3 is CASTQGSGNQPQHF. The CDR3 DNA reads as TGTGCCAGCACTCAAGGGAGTGGGAATCAGCCCCAGCATTTT. Full variable domain (missing parts from reference TRBV2 and TRBJ1-5): EPEVTQTPSHQVTQMGQEVILRCVPISNHLYFYWYRQILGQKVEFLVSFYNNEISEKSEIFDDQFSVERPDGSNFTLKIRSTKLEDSAMYFCASTQGSGNQPQHFGDGTRLSIL.